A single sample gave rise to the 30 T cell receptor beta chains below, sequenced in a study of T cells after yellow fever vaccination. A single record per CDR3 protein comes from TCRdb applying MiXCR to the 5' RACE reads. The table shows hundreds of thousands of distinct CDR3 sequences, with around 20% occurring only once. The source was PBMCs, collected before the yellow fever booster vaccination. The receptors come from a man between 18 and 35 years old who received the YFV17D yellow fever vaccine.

In DNA, the CDR3 is TGTGCCAGCAGTACCGGGACAGGGCGACAAGAGACCCAGTACTTC. Translating gives CASSTGTGRQETQYF. The J gene is TRBJ2-5, the V gene TRBV12-3 or TRBV12-4; TRBD1 matches 9 bases. V lost 5 bases to trimming and J lost 2 bases; unmatched junction nucleotides: 6. The CDR3 sequence is 15 residues long.

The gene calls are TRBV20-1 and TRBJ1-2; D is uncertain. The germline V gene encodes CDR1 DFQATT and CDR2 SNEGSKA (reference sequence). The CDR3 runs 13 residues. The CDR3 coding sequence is TGCACGGCCAATGATCAGGCTAACTATGGCTACACCTTC. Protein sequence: CTANDQANYGYTF.

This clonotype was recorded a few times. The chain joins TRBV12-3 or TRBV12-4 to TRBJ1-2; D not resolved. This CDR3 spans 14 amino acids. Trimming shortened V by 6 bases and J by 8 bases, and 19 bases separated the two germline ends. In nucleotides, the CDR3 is TGTGCCAGCAGCCCCTTCTTCGGGAGCCGGGGCTACACCTTC. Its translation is CASSPFFGSRGYTF.

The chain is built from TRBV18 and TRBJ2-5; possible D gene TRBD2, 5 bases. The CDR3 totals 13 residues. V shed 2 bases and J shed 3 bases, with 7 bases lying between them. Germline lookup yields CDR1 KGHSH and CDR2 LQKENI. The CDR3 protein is CASSPEGEETQYF. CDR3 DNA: TGTGCCAGCTCACCAGAGGGAGAAGAGACCCAGTACTTC.

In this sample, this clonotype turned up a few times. DNA for the CDR3: TGTGCCAGCAGCGTAGAGGGGGTGACGGTGTCCGGGGAGCTGTTTTTT. Protein: CASSVEGVTVSGELFF. J is TRBJ2-2 and V is TRBV9, with D perhaps TRBD1 (6 bases). V shed 0 bases and J shed 6 bases, with 15 bases lying between them. The germline CDR1 and CDR2 sequences are SGDLS and YYNGEE. CDR3 length: 16 residues.

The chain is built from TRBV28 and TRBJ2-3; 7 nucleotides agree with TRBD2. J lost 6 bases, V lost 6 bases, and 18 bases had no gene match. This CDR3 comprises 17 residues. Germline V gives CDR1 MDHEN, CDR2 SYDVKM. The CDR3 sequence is CASSAGTNDEVADTQYF. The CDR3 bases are TGTGCCAGCAGCGCCGGGACTAACGATGAGGTCGCCGATACGCAGTATTTT. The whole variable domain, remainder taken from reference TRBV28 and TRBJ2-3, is DVKVTQSSRYLVKRTGEKVFLECVQDMDHENMFWYRQDPGLGLRLIYFSYDVKMKEKGDIPEGYSVSREKKERFSLILESASTNQTSMYLCASSAGTNDEVADTQYFGPGTRLTVL.

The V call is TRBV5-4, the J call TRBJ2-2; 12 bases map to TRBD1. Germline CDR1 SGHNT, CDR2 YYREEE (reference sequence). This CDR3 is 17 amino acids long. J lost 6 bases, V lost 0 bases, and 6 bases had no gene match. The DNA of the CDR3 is TGTGCCAGCAGCTTGGCAGGGACAGGGGGCGCGGCCGGGGAGCTGTTTTTT. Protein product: CASSLAGTGGAAGELFF.

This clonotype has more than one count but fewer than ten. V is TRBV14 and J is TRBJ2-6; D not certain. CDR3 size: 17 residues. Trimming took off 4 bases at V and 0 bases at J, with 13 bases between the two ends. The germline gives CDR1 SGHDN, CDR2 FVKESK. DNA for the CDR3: TGTGCCAGCAGCCTTCGGGTTGGCGTCTCTGGGGCCAACGTCCTGACTTTC. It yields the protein CASSLRVGVSGANVLTF. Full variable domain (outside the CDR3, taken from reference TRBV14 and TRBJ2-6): EAGVTQFPSHSVIEKGQTVTLRCDPISGHDNLYWYRRVMGKEIKFLLHFVKESKQDESGMPNNRFLAERTGGTYSTLKVQPAELEDSGVYFCASSLRVGVSGANVLTFGAGSRLTVL.

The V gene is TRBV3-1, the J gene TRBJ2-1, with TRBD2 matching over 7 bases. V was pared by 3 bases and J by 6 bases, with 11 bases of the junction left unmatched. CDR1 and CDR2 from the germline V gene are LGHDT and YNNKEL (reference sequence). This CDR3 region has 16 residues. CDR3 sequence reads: CASSHVNGGWVNEQFF. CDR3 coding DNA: TGTGCCAGCAGCCATGTAAACGGGGGGTGGGTCAATGAGCAGTTCTTC.

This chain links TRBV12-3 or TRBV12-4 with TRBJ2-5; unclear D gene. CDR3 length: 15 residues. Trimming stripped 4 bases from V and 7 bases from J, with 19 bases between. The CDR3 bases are TGTGCCAGCAGTTGGACGGACCAGAGGTTTGCGACCCAGTACTTC. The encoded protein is CASSWTDQRFATQYF.

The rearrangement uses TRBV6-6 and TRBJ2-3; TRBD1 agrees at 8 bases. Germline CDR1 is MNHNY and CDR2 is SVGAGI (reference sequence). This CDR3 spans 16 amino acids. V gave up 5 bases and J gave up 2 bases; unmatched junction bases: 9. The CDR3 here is CASSARRDRFTDTQYF. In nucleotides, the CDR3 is TGTGCCAGCAGTGCGCGCCGGGACAGGTTCACAGATACGCAGTATTTT.

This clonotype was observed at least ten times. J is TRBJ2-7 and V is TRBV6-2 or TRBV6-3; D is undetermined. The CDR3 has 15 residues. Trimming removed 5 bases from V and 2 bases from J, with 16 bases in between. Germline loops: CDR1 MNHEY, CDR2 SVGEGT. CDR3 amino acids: CASSRRPPGAYEQYV. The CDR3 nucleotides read TGTGCCAGCAGTCGACGGCCCCCCGGAGCCTACGAGCAGTACGTC.

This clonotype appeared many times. CDR3 sequence (DNA): TGTGCCAGCAGCTTAGGAGGGACAGGGGGTTCACCCCTCCACTTT. It codes for CASSLGGTGGSPLHF. The V and J genes are TRBV7-6 and TRBJ1-6; 11 bases match TRBD1. Germline V gene sequence: CDR1 SGHVS, CDR2 FNYEAQ. The trim removed 1 base at V and 9 bases at J, leaving 2 bases unmatched. This CDR3 region has 15 residues.

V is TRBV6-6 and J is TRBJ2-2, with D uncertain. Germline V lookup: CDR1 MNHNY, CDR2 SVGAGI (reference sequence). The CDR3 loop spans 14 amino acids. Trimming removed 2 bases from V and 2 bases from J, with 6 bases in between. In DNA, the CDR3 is TGTGCCAGCAGTTACCGGCTCAACACCGGGGAGCTGTTTTTT. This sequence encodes CASSYRLNTGELFF.

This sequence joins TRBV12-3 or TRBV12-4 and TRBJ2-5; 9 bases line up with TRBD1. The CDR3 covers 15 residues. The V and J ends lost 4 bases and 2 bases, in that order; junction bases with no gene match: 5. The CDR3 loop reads CASSYHGQGQETQYF. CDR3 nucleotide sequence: TGTGCCAGCAGTTACCATGGACAGGGGCAAGAGACCCAGTACTTC.

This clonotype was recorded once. CDR3 loop: CASSFLGTGGGSYNEQFF. The CDR3 nucleotides are TGTGCCAGCAGCTTTTTGGGTACAGGGGGTGGTTCCTACAATGAGCAGTTCTTC. The genes are TRBV11-2 and TRBJ2-1, with TRBD1 identical over 8 bases. CDR3 length: 18 amino acids. CDR1 and CDR2 from the germline V gene are SGHAT and FQNNGV. The ends lost 3 bases at V and 1 base at J; junction bases unmatched: 11.

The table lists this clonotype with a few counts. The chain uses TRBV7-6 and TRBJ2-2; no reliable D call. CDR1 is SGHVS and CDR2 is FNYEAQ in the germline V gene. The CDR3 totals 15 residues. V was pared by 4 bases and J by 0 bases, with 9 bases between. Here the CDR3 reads CASSSWTANTGELFF. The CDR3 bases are TGTGCCAGCAGCTCTTGGACCGCGAACACCGGGGAGCTGTTTTTT. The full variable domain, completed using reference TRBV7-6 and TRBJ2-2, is GAGVSQSPRYKVTKRGQDVALRCDPISGHVSLYWYRQALGQGPEFLTYFNYEAQQDKSGLPNDRFSAERPEGSISTLTIQRTEQRDSAMYRCASSSWTANTGELFFGEGSRLTVL.

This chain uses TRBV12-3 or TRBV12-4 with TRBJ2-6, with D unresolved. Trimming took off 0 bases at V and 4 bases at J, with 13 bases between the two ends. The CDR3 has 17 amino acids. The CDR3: CASSLAVDIRGANVLTF. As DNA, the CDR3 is TGTGCCAGCAGTTTAGCCGTAGACATCCGCGGGGCCAACGTCCTGACTTTC.

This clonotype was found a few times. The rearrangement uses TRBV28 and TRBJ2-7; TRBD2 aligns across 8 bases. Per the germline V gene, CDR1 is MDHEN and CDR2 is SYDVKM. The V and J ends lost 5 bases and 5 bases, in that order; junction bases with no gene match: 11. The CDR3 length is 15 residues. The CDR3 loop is CASSPGGLVRDEQYV. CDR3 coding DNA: TGTGCCAGCAGTCCGGGGGGGTTGGTACGGGACGAGCAGTACGTC.

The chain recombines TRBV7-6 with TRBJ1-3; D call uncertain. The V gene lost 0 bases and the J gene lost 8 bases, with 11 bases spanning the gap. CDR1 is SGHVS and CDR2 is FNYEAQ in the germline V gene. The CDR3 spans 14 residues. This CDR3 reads CASSLASNGDTIYF. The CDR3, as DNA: TGTGCCAGCAGCTTAGCTTCGAACGGGGACACCATATATTTT.

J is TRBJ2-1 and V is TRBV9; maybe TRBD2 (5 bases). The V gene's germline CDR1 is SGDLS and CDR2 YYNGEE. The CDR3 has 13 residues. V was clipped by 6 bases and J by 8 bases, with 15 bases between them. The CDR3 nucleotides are TGTGCCAGCAATGGAGGCTACCAGGATGAGCAGTTCTTC. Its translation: CASNGGYQDEQFF. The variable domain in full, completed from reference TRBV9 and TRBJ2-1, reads DSGVTQTPKHLITATGQRVTLRCSPRSGDLSVYWYQQSLDQGLQFLIQYYNGEERAKGNILERFSAQQFPDLHSELNLSSLELGDSALYFCASNGGYQDEQFFGPGTRLTVL.

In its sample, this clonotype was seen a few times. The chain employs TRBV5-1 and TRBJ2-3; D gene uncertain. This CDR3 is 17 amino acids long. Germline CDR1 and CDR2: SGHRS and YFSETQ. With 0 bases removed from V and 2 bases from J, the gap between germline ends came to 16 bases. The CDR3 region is CASSLAPGYLLTDTQYF. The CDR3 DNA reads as TGCGCCAGCAGCTTGGCCCCCGGGTATCTCCTCACAGATACGCAGTATTTT.

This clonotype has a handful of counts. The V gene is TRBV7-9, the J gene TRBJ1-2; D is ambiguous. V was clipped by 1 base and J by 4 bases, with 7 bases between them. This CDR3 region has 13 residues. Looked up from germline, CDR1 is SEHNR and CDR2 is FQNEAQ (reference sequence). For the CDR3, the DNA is TGTGCCAGCAGCTTAGGTGTCGGCTATGGCTACACCTTC. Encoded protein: CASSLGVGYGYTF.

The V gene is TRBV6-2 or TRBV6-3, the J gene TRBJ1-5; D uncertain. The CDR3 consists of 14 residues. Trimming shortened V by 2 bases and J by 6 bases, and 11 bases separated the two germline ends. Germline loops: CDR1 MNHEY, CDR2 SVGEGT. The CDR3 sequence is CASSYVDSGQPQHF. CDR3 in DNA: TGTGCCAGCAGTTACGTGGATTCCGGTCAGCCCCAGCATTTT.

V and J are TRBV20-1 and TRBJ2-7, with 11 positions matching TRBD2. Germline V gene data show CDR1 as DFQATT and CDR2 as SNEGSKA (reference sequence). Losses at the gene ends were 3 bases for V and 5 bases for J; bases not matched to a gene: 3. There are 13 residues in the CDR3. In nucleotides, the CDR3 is TGCAGTGCTAGGACTAGCGGGGTTAACGAGCAGTACTTC. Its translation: CSARTSGVNEQYF.

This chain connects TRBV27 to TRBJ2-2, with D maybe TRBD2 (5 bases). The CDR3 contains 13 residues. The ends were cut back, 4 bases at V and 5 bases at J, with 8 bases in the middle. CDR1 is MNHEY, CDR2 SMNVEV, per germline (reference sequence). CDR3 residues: CASSYRRTGELFF. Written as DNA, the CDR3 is TGTGCCAGCAGTTATAGGAGGACCGGGGAGCTGTTTTTT.

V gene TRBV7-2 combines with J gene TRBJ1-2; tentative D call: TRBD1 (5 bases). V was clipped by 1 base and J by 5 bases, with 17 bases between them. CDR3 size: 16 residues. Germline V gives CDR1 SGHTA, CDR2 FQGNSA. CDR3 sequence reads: CASSLDRLGGAYGYTF. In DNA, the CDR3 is TGTGCCAGCAGCTTAGATAGGTTGGGAGGGGCATATGGCTACACCTTC. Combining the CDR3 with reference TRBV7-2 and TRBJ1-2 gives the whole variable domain GAGVSQSPSNKVTEKGKDVELRCDPISGHTALYWYRQSLGQGLEFLIYFQGNSAPDKSGLPSDRFSAERTGGSVSTLTIQRTQQEDSAVYLCASSLDRLGGAYGYTFGSGTRLTVV.

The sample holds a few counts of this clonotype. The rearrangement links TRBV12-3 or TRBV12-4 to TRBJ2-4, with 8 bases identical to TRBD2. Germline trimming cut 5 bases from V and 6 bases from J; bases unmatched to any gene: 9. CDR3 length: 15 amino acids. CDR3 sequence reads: CASSVRGGRGNIQYF. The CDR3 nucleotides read TGTGCCAGCAGTGTCCGCGGGGGGCGGGGAAACATTCAGTACTTC.

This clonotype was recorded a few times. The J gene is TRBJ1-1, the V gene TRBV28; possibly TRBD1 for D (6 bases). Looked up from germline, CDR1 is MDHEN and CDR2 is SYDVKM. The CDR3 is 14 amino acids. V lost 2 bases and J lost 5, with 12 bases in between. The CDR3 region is CASSLPRRGTEAFF. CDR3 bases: TGTGCCAGCAGTTTACCTCGCAGGGGAACTGAAGCTTTCTTT.

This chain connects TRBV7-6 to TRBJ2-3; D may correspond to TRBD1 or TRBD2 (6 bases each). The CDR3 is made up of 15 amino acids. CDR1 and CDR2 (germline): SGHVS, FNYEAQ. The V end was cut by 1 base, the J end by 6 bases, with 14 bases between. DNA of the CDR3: TGTGCCAGCAGCTTAGACGTTAGGGGGGAGGATACGCAGTATTTT. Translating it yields CASSLDVRGEDTQYF.